The source of this T cell receptor (beta chain) is a study of T cells after yellow fever vaccination. The CDR3 contains 14 residues. Germline V gene sequence: CDR1 SGHTA, CDR2 FQGNSA. Trimming removed 1 base from V and 3 bases from J, with 10 bases in between. Using its own MiXCR run on the 5' RACE reads, TCRdb lists one record per CDR3 protein. The data show roughly 350,000 distinct CDR3 sequences, with roughly 4.3% seen just once and around 23% held by the top ten. The table lists this clonotype with a few counts. The origin of this receptor is a man younger than 30 who received the YFV17D yellow fever vaccine. The V gene is TRBV7-2, the J gene TRBJ2-7; no reliable D call. Sample: PBMCs, taken 5 days after the yellow fever booster vaccination. The CDR3 region has the DNA TGTGCCAGCAGCTTAGTGGGTGGGTTCTACGAGCAGTACTTC. This gives the protein CASSLVGGFYEQYF.